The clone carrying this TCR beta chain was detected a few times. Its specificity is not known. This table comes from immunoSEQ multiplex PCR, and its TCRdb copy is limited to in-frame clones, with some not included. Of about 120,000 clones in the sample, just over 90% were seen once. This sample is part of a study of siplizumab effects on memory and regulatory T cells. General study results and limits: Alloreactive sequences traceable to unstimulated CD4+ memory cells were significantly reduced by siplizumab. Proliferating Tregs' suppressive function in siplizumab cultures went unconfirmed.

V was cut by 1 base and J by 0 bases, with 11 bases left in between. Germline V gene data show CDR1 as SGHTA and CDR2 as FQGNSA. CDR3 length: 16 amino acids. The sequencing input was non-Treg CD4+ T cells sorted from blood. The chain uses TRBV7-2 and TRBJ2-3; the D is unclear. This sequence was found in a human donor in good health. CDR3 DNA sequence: TGTGCCAGCAGCTTAGTGGCGGTCCAAAGCACAGATACGCAGTATTTT. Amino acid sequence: CASSLVAVQSTDTQYF.